The clone carrying this T cell receptor beta chain occurred many times. The sample originates from a study of patients and donors after allogeneic stem cell transplantation. TCRdb processed the RT-PCR reads anew with MiXCR; each CDR3 protein has one entry. This table holds tens of thousands of distinct CDR3 sequences, around 5% found once. The sequence derives from a human donor who was either an allogeneic HSCT recipient or a stem cell or donor lymphocyte infusion donor (not recorded which). It is not recorded whose cells these are; they may come from a transplant donor. Sample: blood, either unsorted or a sorted T cell fraction (not recorded which).

CDR3 in amino acids: CASSLGHSTTSQETQYF. The CDR3 DNA follows: TGCGCCAGCAGCTTGGGACACAGCACGACATCACAAGAGACCCAGTACTTC. The chain couples TRBV5-1 to TRBJ2-5; D uncertain. Germline V gene lookup returns CDR1 SGHRS and CDR2 YFSETQ. This CDR3 region has 17 residues. V was trimmed by 0 bases and J by 2 bases, leaving 17 bases between them.